A selection of T cell receptor beta chains follows, all from one sample in a study of cytomegalovirus exposure and HLA in healthy donors. Method: immunoSEQ multiplex PCR; TCRdb's copy keeps in-frame clones and lacks some. Seen here are about 150,000 clones, 65% to 85% observed once, and the top ten hold 4.5% to 7%. Sample: PBMCs. Receptors originate from a woman aged 40 to 49 in good health and CMV-seropositive. Each CDR3 is given with its conserved first and last residue. A D gene is named only where the DNA matches it firmly. Clone sizes are given selectively: once, few, many, or a class where the clone is expanded.

d_call: TRBD2
clone_size: NA
j_call: TRBJ2-3
v_call: TRBV14
cdr3_aa: CASSQERTSADTQYF
cdr3_nt: TGTGCCAGCAGCCAAGAACGGACTAGCGCAGATACGCAGTATTTT

d_call: TRBD2
clone_size: NA
j_call: TRBJ2-7
v_call: TRBV5-1
cdr3_aa: CASSYRGASGASYEQYF
cdr3_nt: TGCGCCAGCAGCTACCGTGGGGCTAGCGGTGCTTCCTACGAGCAGTACTTC

d_call: NA
clone_size: once
j_call: TRBJ1-4
v_call: TRBV19
cdr3_aa: CASSITAGRGEKLFF
cdr3_nt: TGTGCCAGTAGTATTACGGCAGGGCGGGGTGAAAAACTGTTTTTT

d_call: NA
clone_size: once
j_call: TRBJ1-1
v_call: TRBV6-5
cdr3_aa: CASRVIRGRTEAFF
cdr3_nt: TGTGCCAGCAGGGTAATCAGGGGTCGGACTGAAGCTTTCTTT

d_call: TRBD2
clone_size: NA
j_call: TRBJ2-1
v_call: TRBV29-1
cdr3_aa: CSVEKRGTSFTEQFF
cdr3_nt: TGCAGCGTTGAGAAACGTGGGACTAGCTTCACTGAGCAGTTCTTC

d_call: TRBD2
clone_size: NA
j_call: TRBJ2-4
v_call: TRBV10-2
cdr3_aa: CASSDASGGLNIQYF
cdr3_nt: TGCGCCAGCAGTGACGCTAGCGGGGGCCTAAACATTCAGTACTTC

d_call: NA
clone_size: NA
j_call: TRBJ1-1
v_call: TRBV11-2
cdr3_aa: CASSFGRKNTEAFF
cdr3_nt: TGTGCCAGCAGCTTCGGTCGTAAGAACACTGAAGCTTTCTTT

d_call: TRBD2
clone_size: NA
j_call: TRBJ2-1
v_call: TRBV10-3
cdr3_aa: CAISESQLAGPPHEQFF
cdr3_nt: TGTGCCATCAGTGAGTCCCAACTAGCGGGACCCCCCCATGAGCAGTTCTTC

d_call: TRBD2
clone_size: once
j_call: TRBJ2-7
v_call: TRBV30
cdr3_aa: CAWRPTSGRALRF
cdr3_nt: TGTGCCTGGAGGCCAACTAGCGGGAGGGCCCTGCGCTTC

d_call: TRBD1
clone_size: NA
j_call: TRBJ2-3
v_call: TRBV5-1
cdr3_aa: CASSLTGGIADTQYF
cdr3_nt: TGCGCCAGCAGCTTGACAGGGGGCATCGCAGATACGCAGTATTTT

d_call: NA
clone_size: NA
j_call: TRBJ1-2
v_call: TRBV30
cdr3_aa: CAWSGSGGSRYGYTF
cdr3_nt: TGTGCCTGGAGTGGTTCGGGGGGCTCCCGCTATGGCTACACCTTC

d_call: TRBD1
clone_size: NA
j_call: TRBJ1-1
v_call: TRBV28
cdr3_aa: CASSSSGTGNTEAFF
cdr3_nt: TGTGCCAGCAGTTCATCCGGGACAGGTAACACTGAAGCTTTCTTT

d_call: TRBD1
clone_size: NA
j_call: TRBJ2-7
v_call: TRBV2
cdr3_aa: CASSRSGGAAQQYF
cdr3_nt: TGTGCCAGCAGTAGGTCAGGGGGCGCGGCTCAGCAGTACTTC

d_call: TRBD2
clone_size: once
j_call: TRBJ2-7
v_call: TRBV28
cdr3_aa: CASSPSGRVEQYF
cdr3_nt: TGTGCCAGCAGCCCCAGCGGGAGGGTCGAGCAGTACTTC

d_call: NA
clone_size: NA
j_call: TRBJ1-1
v_call: TRBV6-6
cdr3_aa: CASTRNTEAFF
cdr3_nt: TGTGCCAGCACGCGGAACACTGAAGCTTTCTTT

d_call: TRBD1
clone_size: NA
j_call: TRBJ2-5
v_call: TRBV29-1
cdr3_aa: CSVSGQAGRRGETQYF
cdr3_nt: TGCAGCGTTAGCGGACAGGCCGGGCGTAGGGGAGAGACCCAGTACTTC

d_call: TRBD1
clone_size: NA
j_call: TRBJ1-5
v_call: TRBV6-1
cdr3_aa: CASSLQGEGQPQHF
cdr3_nt: TGTGCCAGCAGCTTACAGGGGGAGGGTCAGCCCCAGCATTTT

d_call: NA
clone_size: NA
j_call: TRBJ2-7
v_call: TRBV28
cdr3_aa: CASSHMGGASYEQYF
cdr3_nt: TGTGCCAGCAGTCATATGGGCGGGGCTTCCTACGAGCAGTACTTC

d_call: TRBD1
clone_size: NA
j_call: TRBJ1-5
v_call: TRBV7-8
cdr3_aa: CASSLTGGNQPQHF
cdr3_nt: TGTGCCAGCAGCCTGACAGGGGGCAATCAGCCCCAGCATTTT

d_call: NA
clone_size: NA
j_call: TRBJ2-2
v_call: TRBV14
cdr3_aa: CASSYDLSGELFF
cdr3_nt: TGTGCCAGCAGCTATGACTTGTCCGGGGAGCTGTTTTTT

d_call: TRBD1
clone_size: NA
j_call: TRBJ1-1
v_call: TRBV18
cdr3_aa: CASSQGTGGGKTAEAFF
cdr3_nt: TGTGCCAGCTCCCAAGGGACAGGGGGCGGAAAAACCGCTGAAGCTTTCTTT

d_call: NA
clone_size: NA
j_call: TRBJ1-1
v_call: TRBV4-1
cdr3_aa: CASSHKTEMNTEAFF
cdr3_nt: TGCGCCAGCAGCCACAAGACTGAAATGAACACTGAAGCTTTCTTT

d_call: TRBD2
clone_size: NA
j_call: TRBJ2-5
v_call: TRBV7-6
cdr3_aa: CASSGQRGGPETQYF
cdr3_nt: TGTGCCAGCAGCGGTCAACGGGGGGGGCCGGAGACCCAGTACTTC

d_call: TRBD2
clone_size: NA
j_call: TRBJ2-1
v_call: TRBV10-2
cdr3_aa: CASRDLAGGYNEQFF
cdr3_nt: TGCGCCAGCAGAGATCTAGCGGGGGGCTACAATGAGCAGTTCTTC

d_call: TRBD1
clone_size: NA
j_call: TRBJ1-1
v_call: TRBV11-3
cdr3_aa: CASSLRQGTTEAFF
cdr3_nt: TGTGCCAGCAGCTTAAGACAGGGGACCACTGAAGCTTTCTTT

d_call: NA
clone_size: NA
j_call: TRBJ1-2
v_call: TRBV7-9
cdr3_aa: CAILAGTSYGYTF
cdr3_nt: TGTGCCATCCTGGCCGGGACATCCTATGGCTACACCTTC

d_call: NA
clone_size: NA
j_call: TRBJ1-2
v_call: TRBV6-1
cdr3_aa: CASSEGFRGSYGYTF
cdr3_nt: TGTGCCAGCAGTGAAGGGTTCCGGGGATCATATGGCTACACCTTC

d_call: TRBD2
clone_size: NA
j_call: TRBJ2-1
v_call: TRBV5-1
cdr3_aa: CASSLGGERGYNEQFF
cdr3_nt: TGCGCCAGCAGCTTGGGGGGCGAGCGGGGCTACAATGAGCAGTTCTTC

d_call: TRBD1
clone_size: NA
j_call: TRBJ1-2
v_call: TRBV30
cdr3_aa: CAWRRDRAKGYGYTF
cdr3_nt: TGTGCCTGGAGGCGGGACAGGGCAAAGGGCTATGGCTACACCTTC

d_call: NA
clone_size: once
j_call: TRBJ1-2
v_call: TRBV5-8
cdr3_aa: CASTRRGILDGYTF
cdr3_nt: TGTGCCAGCACCCGCCGGGGGATTTTGGATGGCTACACCTTC

d_call: TRBD2
clone_size: NA
j_call: TRBJ2-1
v_call: TRBV28
cdr3_aa: CASRTSGSSDEQFF
cdr3_nt: TGTGCCAGCCGGACTAGCGGGAGTAGTGATGAGCAGTTCTTC

d_call: NA
clone_size: once
j_call: TRBJ1-4
v_call: TRBV7-9
cdr3_aa: CASSSSHGLGWEKLFF
cdr3_nt: TGTGCCAGCAGCTCCTCCCATGGACTCGGATGGGAAAAACTGTTTTTT

d_call: NA
clone_size: NA
j_call: TRBJ2-5
v_call: TRBV21-1
cdr3_aa: CASSTAGTGFNPGETQYF
cdr3_nt: TGTGCCAGCAGTACTGCCGGGACAGGGTTTAATCCTGGGGAGACCCAGTACTTC

d_call: TRBD1
clone_size: NA
j_call: TRBJ2-1
v_call: TRBV7-3
cdr3_aa: CASSPNRGPGYNEQFF
cdr3_nt: TGTGCCAGCAGCCCGAACAGGGGGCCCGGTTACAATGAGCAGTTCTTC

d_call: NA
clone_size: NA
j_call: TRBJ1-2
v_call: TRBV6-6
cdr3_aa: CASTVTVGAVYGYTF
cdr3_nt: TGTGCCAGCACTGTTACCGTGGGGGCAGTCTATGGCTACACCTTC

d_call: TRBD1
clone_size: NA
j_call: TRBJ1-2
v_call: TRBV6-5
cdr3_aa: CASSRDRGANYGYTF
cdr3_nt: TGTGCCAGCAGTCGAGACAGGGGCGCTAACTATGGCTACACCTTC

d_call: TRBD2
clone_size: NA
j_call: TRBJ2-7
v_call: TRBV27
cdr3_aa: CASSFKRLAGANDEQYF
cdr3_nt: TGTGCCAGCAGTTTCAAAAGACTAGCGGGAGCAAACGACGAGCAGTACTTC

d_call: NA
clone_size: NA
j_call: TRBJ2-1
v_call: TRBV5-1
cdr3_aa: CATCWPQAYNEQFF
cdr3_nt: TGCGCCACTTGCTGGCCACAGGCATACAATGAGCAGTTCTTC

d_call: NA
clone_size: NA
j_call: TRBJ2-7
v_call: TRBV5-1
cdr3_aa: CASSLEQGEQYF
cdr3_nt: TGCGCCAGCAGCTTAGAACAGGGCGAGCAGTACTTC

d_call: TRBD2
clone_size: NA
j_call: TRBJ2-1
v_call: TRBV19
cdr3_aa: CASKQREGHEQFF
cdr3_nt: TGTGCCAGTAAACAGCGGGAGGGCCATGAGCAGTTCTTC

d_call: NA
clone_size: few
j_call: TRBJ1-1
v_call: TRBV5-1
cdr3_aa: CASSLANQGKTEAFF
cdr3_nt: TGCGCCAGCAGCTTGGCAAATCAGGGGAAGACTGAAGCTTTCTTT

d_call: TRBD1
clone_size: NA
j_call: TRBJ2-1
v_call: TRBV5-1
cdr3_aa: CASTTGASYNEQFF
cdr3_nt: TGCGCCAGCACAACAGGGGCGTCCTACAATGAGCAGTTCTTC

d_call: TRBD1
clone_size: once
j_call: TRBJ2-7
v_call: TRBV10-3
cdr3_aa: CAISDRGHEQYF
cdr3_nt: TGTGCCATCAGCGACAGGGGCCACGAGCAGTACTTC

d_call: TRBD2
clone_size: NA
j_call: TRBJ2-5
v_call: TRBV18
cdr3_aa: CASSPRTSGMEETQYF
cdr3_nt: TGTGCCAGCTCACCAAGGACTAGCGGGATGGAAGAGACCCAGTACTTC

d_call: TRBD1
clone_size: NA
j_call: TRBJ1-1
v_call: TRBV27
cdr3_aa: CASKKDRISNTEAFF
cdr3_nt: TGTGCCAGCAAAAAGGACAGGATATCGAACACTGAAGCTTTCTTT

d_call: TRBD1
clone_size: few
j_call: TRBJ2-7
v_call: TRBV10-1
cdr3_aa: CASSESKVPDRGHTYEQYF
cdr3_nt: TGCGCCAGCAGTGAGTCGAAAGTCCCGGACAGGGGGCATACCTACGAGCAGTACTTC

d_call: NA
clone_size: NA
j_call: TRBJ2-7
v_call: TRBV11-3
cdr3_aa: CASSLFGVSDEQYF
cdr3_nt: TGTGCCAGCAGCTTATTCGGAGTCTCCGACGAGCAGTACTTC

d_call: NA
clone_size: NA
j_call: TRBJ1-5
v_call: TRBV6-5
cdr3_aa: CASSYSTGHNQPQHF
cdr3_nt: TGTGCCAGCAGTTACTCGACAGGACACAATCAGCCCCAGCATTTT

d_call: NA
clone_size: NA
j_call: TRBJ2-1
v_call: TRBV7-9
cdr3_aa: CASSLAWADNEQFF
cdr3_nt: TGTGCCAGCAGCTTAGCTTGGGCCGACAATGAGCAGTTCTTC

d_call: NA
clone_size: NA
j_call: TRBJ2-7
v_call: TRBV9
cdr3_aa: CASSVEGGSYEQYF
cdr3_nt: TGTGCCAGCAGCGTAGAAGGGGGATCCTACGAGCAGTACTTC

d_call: TRBD1
clone_size: NA
j_call: TRBJ1-1
v_call: TRBV5-4
cdr3_aa: CASSVPGQGNTEAFF
cdr3_nt: TGTGCCAGCAGCGTGCCGGGACAGGGGAACACTGAAGCTTTCTTT

d_call: TRBD2
clone_size: NA
j_call: TRBJ2-7
v_call: TRBV13
cdr3_aa: CASSLGLAGVPYEQYF
cdr3_nt: TGTGCCAGCAGCTTAGGACTAGCGGGAGTTCCCTACGAGCAGTACTTC

d_call: NA
clone_size: once
j_call: TRBJ2-1
v_call: TRBV5-8
cdr3_aa: CASSIYGSIAEQFF
cdr3_nt: TGTGCCAGCAGTATATACGGGAGCATAGCTGAGCAGTTCTTC